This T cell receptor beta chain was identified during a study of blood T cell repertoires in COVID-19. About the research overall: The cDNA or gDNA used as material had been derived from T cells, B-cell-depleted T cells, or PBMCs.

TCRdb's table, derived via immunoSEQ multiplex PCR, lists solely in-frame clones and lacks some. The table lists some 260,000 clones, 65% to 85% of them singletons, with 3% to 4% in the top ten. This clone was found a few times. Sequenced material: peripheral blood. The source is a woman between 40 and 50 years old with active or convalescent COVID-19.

CDR3 sequence: CASSRASSGGAIEQFF. In nucleotides, the CDR3 is TGTGCCAGCAGCCGAGCGTCTAGCGGGGGGGCAATTGAGCAGTTCTTC. This chain links TRBV11-1 with TRBJ2-1; 12 bases align to TRBD2. With V trimmed by 5 bases and J by 9 bases, 11 bases remained unmatched. The length of the CDR3 is 16 residues. Germline values: CDR1 SGHAT, CDR2 FQDESV (reference sequence).